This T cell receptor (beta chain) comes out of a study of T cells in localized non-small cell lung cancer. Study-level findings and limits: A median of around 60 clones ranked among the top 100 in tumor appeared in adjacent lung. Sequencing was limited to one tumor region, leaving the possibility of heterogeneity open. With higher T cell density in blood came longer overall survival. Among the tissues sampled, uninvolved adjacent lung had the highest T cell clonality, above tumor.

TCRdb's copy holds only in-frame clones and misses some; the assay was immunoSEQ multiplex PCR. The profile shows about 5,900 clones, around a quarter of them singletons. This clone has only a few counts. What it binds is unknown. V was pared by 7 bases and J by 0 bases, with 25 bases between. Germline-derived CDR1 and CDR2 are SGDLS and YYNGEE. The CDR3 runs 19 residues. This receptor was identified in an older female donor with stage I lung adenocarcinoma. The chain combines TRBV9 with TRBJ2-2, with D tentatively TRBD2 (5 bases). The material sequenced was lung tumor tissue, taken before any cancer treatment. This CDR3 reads CASRPLGRVINANTGELFF. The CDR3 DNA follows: TGTGCCAGCCGTCCCCTCGGGCGGGTGATTAACGCGAACACCGGGGAGCTGTTTTTT.